The T cell receptor beta chain described here comes from a study of vaccination and CD4 T cells after COVID-19. As for the study in general: From HCoV-229E, HCoV-OC43, HCoV-NL63 and SARS-CoV-2, overlapping spike peptides were used to stimulate the cells. The study's findings and limits: Median numbers of SARS-CoV-2-reactive clonotypes increased from about 20 to 38 (not a significant change).

The treatment here: approximately nine-day PBMC culture with coronavirus spike peptide pools or control peptides (ViraFEST assay). As for this clonotype: Its target is not known.

This CDR3 region has 15 residues. V was clipped by 5 bases and J by 2 bases; unmatched bases: 8. Germline V gene data show CDR1 as SEHNR and CDR2 as FQNEAQ (reference sequence). The Oncomine TCR Beta short-read assay sequenced DNA from cultured CD4+ T cells. TCRdb itself ran the PCR reads through MiXCR, one entry per CDR3 protein. The sample shows over 14,000 distinct CDR3 sequences, less than 30% of them seen only once. The V gene is TRBV7-9, the J gene TRBJ2-7; 8 nucleotides align to TRBD1. This sample comprised CD4+ T cells from blood, cultured in vitro, obtained before SARS-CoV-2 vaccination. This receptor was taken from a human donor who received a COVID-19 vaccine. The chain's CDR3 is CASSPVGQGTYEQYF. CDR3 bases: TGTGCCAGCAGCCCCGTCGGACAGGGCACCTACGAGCAGTACTTC.